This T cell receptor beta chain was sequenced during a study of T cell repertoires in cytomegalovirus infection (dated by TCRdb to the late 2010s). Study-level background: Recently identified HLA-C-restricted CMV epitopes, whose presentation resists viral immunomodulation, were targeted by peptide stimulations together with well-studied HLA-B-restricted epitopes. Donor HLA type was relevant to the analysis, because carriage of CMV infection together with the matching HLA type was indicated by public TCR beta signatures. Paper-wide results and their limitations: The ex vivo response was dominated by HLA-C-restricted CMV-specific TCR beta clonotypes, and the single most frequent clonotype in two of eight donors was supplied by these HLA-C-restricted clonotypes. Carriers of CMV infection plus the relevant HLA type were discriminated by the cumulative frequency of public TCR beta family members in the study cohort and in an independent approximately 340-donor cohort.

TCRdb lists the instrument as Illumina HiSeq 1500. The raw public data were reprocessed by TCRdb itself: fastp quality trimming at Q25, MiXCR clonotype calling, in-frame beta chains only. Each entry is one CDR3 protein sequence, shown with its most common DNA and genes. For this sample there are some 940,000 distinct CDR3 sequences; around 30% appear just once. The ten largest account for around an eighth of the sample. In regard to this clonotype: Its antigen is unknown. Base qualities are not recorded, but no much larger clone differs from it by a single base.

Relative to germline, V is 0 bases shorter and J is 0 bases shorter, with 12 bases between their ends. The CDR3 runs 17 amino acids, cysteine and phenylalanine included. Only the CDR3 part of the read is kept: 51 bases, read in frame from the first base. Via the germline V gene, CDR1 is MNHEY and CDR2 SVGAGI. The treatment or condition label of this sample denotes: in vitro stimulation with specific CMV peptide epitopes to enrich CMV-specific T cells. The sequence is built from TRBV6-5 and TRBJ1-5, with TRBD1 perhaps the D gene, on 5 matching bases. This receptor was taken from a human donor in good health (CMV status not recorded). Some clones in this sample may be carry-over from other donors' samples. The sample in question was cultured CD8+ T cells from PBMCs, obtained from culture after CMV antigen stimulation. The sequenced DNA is TGTGCCAGCAGTTACTCGGGGGGTTTTGGTAGCAATCAGCCCCAGCATTTT. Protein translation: CASSYSGGFGSNQPQHF.